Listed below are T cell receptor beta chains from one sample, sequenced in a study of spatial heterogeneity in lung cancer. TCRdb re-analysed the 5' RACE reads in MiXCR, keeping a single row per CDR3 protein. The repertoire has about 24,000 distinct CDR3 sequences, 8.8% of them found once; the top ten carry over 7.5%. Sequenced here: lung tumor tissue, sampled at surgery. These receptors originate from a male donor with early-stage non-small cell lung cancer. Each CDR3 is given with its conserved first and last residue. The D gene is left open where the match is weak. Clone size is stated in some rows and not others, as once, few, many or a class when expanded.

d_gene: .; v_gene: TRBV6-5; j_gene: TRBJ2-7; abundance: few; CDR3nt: TGTGCCAGCAGTTACTCGACAGGACAGAGCTCCTACGAGCAGTACTTC; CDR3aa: CASSYSTGQSSYEQYF
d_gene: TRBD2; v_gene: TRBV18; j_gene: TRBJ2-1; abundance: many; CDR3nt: TGTGCCAGCTCACCTACTAGCGCATCCATCTACAATGAGCAGTTCTTC; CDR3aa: CASSPTSASIYNEQFF
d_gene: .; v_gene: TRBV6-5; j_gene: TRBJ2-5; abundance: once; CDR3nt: TGTGCCAGCAGTTACTCAGAGACCCAGTACTTC; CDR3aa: CASSYSETQYF
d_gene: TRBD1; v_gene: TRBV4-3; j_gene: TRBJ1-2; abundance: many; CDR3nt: TGCGCCAGCAGCCAAGTCTTCAGGGGGGACTATGGCTACACCTTC; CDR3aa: CASSQVFRGDYGYTF
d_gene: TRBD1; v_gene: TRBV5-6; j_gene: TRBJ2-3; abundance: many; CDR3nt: TGTGCCAGCAGCTTGGGTGCACAGGGGTCAGCAGATACGCAGTATTTT; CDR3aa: CASSLGAQGSADTQYF
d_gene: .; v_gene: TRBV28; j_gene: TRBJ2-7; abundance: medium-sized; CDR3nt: TGTGCCAGCAACCCAGGGGTAGCCTACGAGCAGTACTTC; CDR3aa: CASNPGVAYEQYF
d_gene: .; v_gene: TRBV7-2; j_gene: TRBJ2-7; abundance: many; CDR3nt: TGTGCCAGCAGCTTAGGGGTCTACGAGCAGTACTTC; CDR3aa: CASSLGVYEQYF
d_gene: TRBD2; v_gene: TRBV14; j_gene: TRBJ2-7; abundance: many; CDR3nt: TGTGCCAGCCGGACTAGCGGCTCCTACGAGCAGTACTTC; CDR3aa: CASRTSGSYEQYF
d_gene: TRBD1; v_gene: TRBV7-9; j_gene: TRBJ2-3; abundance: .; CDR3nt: TGTGCCAGCAGCCGGGACAGGCAAGGCACAGATACGCAGTATTTT; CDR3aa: CASSRDRQGTDTQYF
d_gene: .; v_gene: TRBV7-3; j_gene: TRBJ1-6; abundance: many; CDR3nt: TGTGCCAGCCAGGAGGGTCCTAATTCACCCCTCCACTTT; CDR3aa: CASQEGPNSPLHF
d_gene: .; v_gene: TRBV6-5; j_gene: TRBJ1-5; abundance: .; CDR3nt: TGTGCCAGCAGTTCCCCTTATAGCAATCAGCCCCAGCATTTT; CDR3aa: CASSSPYSNQPQHF
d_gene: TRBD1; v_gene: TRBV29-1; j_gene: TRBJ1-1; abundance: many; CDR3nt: TGCAGCGTTGAGGGGCAGGGGGAGGAAGCTTTCTTT; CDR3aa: CSVEGQGEEAFF
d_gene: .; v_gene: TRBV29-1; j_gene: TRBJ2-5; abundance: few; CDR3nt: TGCAGCGCAGGAGGAGGGACCCAGTACTTC; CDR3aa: CSAGGGTQYF
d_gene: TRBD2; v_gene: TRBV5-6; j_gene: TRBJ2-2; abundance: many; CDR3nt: TGTGCCAGCAGCTCACACCCGGGACTAGCGGGAGGGCCGGTCGGGGAGCTGTTTTTT; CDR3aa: CASSSHPGLAGGPVGELFF
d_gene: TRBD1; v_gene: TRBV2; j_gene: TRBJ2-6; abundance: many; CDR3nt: TGTGCCAGCAGCCCCAGAGGGGGCGGCTCTGGGGCCAACGTCCTGACTTTC; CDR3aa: CASSPRGGGSGANVLTF
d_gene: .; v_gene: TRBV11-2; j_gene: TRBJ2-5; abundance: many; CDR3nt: TGTGCCAGCAGCAAGGAACAAGAGACCCAGTACTTC; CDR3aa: CASSKEQETQYF
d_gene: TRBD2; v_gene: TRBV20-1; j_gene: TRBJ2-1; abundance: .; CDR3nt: TGCAGTGCTAGAGATGGTAAGCGGGGCCTCAATGAGCAGTTCTTC; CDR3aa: CSARDGKRGLNEQFF
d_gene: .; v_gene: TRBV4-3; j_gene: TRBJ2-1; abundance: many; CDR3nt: TGCGCCAGCAGCCAACGCAGCGGGTTCCCGGCAAGATCCTTC; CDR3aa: CASSQRSGFPARSF
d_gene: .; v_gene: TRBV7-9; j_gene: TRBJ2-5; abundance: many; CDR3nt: TGTGCCAGCAGCTTCATGGGAGAGACCCAGTACTTC; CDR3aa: CASSFMGETQYF
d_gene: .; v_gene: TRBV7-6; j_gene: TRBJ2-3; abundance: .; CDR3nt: TGTGCCAGCAGCTCCAACCGGGCCCAGGATACGCAGTATTTT; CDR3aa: CASSSNRAQDTQYF
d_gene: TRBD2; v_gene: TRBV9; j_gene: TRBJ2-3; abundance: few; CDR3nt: TGTGCCAGCAGCGTAGGACTAGCGGACCTACTTTATACGCAGTATTTT; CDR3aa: CASSVGLADLLYTQYF
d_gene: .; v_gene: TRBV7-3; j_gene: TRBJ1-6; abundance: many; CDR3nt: TGTGCCAGCAGCCCCCGGGTAGATTCACCCCTCCACTTT; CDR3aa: CASSPRVDSPLHF
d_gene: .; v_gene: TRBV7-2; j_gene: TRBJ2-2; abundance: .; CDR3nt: TGTGCCAGCAGCTTAGCTACAGGGTGGGGGGAGCTGTTTTTT; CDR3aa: CASSLATGWGELFF
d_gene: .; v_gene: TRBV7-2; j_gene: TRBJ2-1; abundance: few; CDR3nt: TGTGCCAGCAGCTTGATAGGGGGGTACAATGAGCAGTTCTTC; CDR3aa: CASSLIGGYNEQFF
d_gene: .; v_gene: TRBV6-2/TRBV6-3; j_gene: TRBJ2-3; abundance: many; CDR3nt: TGTGCCAGCAGTTCCGGACACACCGCTGGGGCAGATACGCAGTATTTT; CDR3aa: CASSSGHTAGADTQYF
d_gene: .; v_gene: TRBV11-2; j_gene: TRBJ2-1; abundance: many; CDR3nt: TGTGCCAGCAGCCTGGGACTCGCCTCCTACAATGAGCAGTTCTTC; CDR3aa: CASSLGLASYNEQFF
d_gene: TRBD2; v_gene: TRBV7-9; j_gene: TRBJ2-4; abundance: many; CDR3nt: TGTGCCAGCAGCTTAGTGAGGAGGCTAGCGGCGGCCGAAAACATTCAGTACTTC; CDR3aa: CASSLVRRLAAAENIQYF
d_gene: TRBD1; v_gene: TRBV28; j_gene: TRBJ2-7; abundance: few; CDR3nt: TGTGCCAGCAGTAGAGACGGGACAGGGAACTACGAGCAGTACTTC; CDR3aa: CASSRDGTGNYEQYF
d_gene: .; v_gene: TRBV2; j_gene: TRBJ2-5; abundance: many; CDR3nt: TGTGCCAGCAGCCGCAGAGAGACCCAGTACTTC; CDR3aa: CASSRRETQYF
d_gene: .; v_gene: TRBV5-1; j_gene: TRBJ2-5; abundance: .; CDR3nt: TGCGCCAGCAGCTCCCGGGACAGCAGCGGGCCGACGGTCAAGACCCAGTACTTC; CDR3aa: CASSSRDSSGPTVKTQYF
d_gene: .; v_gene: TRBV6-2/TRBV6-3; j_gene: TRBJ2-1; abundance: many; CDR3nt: TGTGCCAGCAGCCTTAGGAGCTCCTACAATGAGCAGTTCTTC; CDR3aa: CASSLRSSYNEQFF
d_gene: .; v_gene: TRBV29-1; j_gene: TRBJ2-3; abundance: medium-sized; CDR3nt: TGCAGCGTTGTCGGGGCGACAGATACGCAGTATTTT; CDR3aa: CSVVGATDTQYF
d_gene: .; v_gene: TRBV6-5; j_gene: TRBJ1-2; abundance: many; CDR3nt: TGTGCCAGCAGCTCCCCGTTGAGGGCCGGGAACTATGGCTACACCTTC; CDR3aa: CASSSPLRAGNYGYTF
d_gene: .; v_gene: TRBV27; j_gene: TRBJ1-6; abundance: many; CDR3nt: TGTGCCAGCAGCAGACAGGAACATTCACCCCTCCACTTT; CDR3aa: CASSRQEHSPLHF
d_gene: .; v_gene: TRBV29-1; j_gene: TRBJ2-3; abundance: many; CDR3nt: TGCAGCGTTGAAGAATATAAAAGGACCGGACTTTGGGATACGCAGTATTTT; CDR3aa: CSVEEYKRTGLWDTQYF
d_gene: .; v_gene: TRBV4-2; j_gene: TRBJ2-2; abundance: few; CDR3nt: TGTGCCAGCAGCCAGCCCGATGGGCTGGGGAACACCGGGGAGCTGTTTTTT; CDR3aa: CASSQPDGLGNTGELFF
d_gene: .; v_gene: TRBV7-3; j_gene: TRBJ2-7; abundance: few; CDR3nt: TGTGCCAGCAGCTTCCGGGGCCCCAGCTACGAGCAGTACTTC; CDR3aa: CASSFRGPSYEQYF
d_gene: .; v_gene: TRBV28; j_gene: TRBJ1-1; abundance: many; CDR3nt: TGTGCCAGCAGTTTTCTCCAGTCGAACACTGAAGCTTTCTTT; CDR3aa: CASSFLQSNTEAFF
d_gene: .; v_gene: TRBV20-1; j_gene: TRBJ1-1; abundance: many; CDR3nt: TGCAGTGCGAGGGACCCGAACACTGAAGCTTTCTTT; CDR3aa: CSARDPNTEAFF
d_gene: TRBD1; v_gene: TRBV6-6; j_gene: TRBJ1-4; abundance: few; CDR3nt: TGTGCCAGCAAATCGACAGGGGGGAATGAAAAACTGTTTTTT; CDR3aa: CASKSTGGNEKLFF
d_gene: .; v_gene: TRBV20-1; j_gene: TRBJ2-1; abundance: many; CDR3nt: TGCAGTGCTAGTGAGGGAAGATGGCAGTTCTTC; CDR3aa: CSASEGRWQFF
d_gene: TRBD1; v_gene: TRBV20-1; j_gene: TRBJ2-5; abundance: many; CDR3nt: TGCAGTGCCCCCGTAGCGGGACAGGGGGAAGAGACCCAGTACTTC; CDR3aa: CSAPVAGQGEETQYF
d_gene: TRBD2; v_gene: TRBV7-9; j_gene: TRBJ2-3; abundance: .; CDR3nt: TGTGCCAGCAGCTTAGCTGCTAGCGGTACAGATACGCAGTATTTT; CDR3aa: CASSLAASGTDTQYF